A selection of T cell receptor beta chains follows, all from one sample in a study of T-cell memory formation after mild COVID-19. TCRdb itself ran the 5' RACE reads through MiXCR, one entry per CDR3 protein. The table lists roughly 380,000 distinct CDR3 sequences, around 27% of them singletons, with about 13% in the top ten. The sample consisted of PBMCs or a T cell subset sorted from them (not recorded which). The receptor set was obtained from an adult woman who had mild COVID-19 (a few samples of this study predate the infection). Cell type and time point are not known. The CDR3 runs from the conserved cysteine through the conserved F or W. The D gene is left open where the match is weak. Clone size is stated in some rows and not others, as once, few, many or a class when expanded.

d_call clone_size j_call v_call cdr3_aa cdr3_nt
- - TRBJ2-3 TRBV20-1 CSARLHHPGDTQYF TGCAGTGCTCGCTTGCACCACCCAGGGGATACGCAGTATTTT
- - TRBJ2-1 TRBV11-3 CASSVPRTTIGYNEQFF TGTGCCAGCAGCGTACCCCGGACCACTATAGGGTACAATGAGCAGTTCTTC
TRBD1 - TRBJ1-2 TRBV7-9 CASSSRDRGRGGYTF TGTGCCAGCAGCTCAAGGGACAGGGGGCGTGGTGGCTACACCTTC
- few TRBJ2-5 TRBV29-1 CSVEGTKWTQYF TGCAGCGTTGAGGGTACAAAATGGACCCAGTACTTC
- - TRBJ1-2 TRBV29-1 CSVAILGGASDGYTF TGCAGCGTTGCGATCCTCGGTGGGGCATCGGATGGCTACACCTTC
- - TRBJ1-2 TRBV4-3 CASSQDGGGYTF TGCGCCAGCAGCCAAGATGGTGGAGGCTACACCTTC
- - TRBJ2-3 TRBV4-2 CASSQDGVSTDTQYF TGTGCCAGCAGCCAAGATGGGGTAAGCACAGATACGCAGTATTTT
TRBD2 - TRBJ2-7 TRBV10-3 CAGGGDYEQYF TGTGCCGGCGGGGGGGACTACGAGCAGTACTTC
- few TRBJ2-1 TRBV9 CASSVWQDTYNEQFF TGTGCCAGCAGCGTATGGCAGGACACCTACAATGAGCAGTTCTTC
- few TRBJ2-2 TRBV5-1 CASSPPGVEGTGELFF TGCGCCAGCAGCCCCCCTGGCGTGGAGGGCACCGGGGAGCTGTTTTTT
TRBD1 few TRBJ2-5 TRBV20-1 CSARDPRDSKETQYF TGCAGTGCTAGAGACCCACGGGACAGTAAAGAGACCCAGTACTTC
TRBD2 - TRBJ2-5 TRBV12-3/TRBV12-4 CASSFRYRLAGVSQETQYF TGTGCCAGCAGTTTTCGGTATCGGCTAGCGGGCGTATCCCAAGAGACCCAGTACTTC
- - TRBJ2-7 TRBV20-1 CSARDGWRAYEQYF TGCAGTGCTAGAGATGGGTGGAGGGCTTACGAGCAGTACTTC
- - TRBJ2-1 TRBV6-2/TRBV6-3 CASSWRRGPYNEQFF TGTGCCAGCAGTTGGCGGCGGGGCCCCTACAATGAGCAGTTCTTC
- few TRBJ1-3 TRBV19 CASSPDNPLSGNTIYF TGTGCCAGTAGCCCAGACAACCCCCTCTCTGGAAACACCATATATTTT
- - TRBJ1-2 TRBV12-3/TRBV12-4 CASSRNVNAGYGYTF TGTGCCAGCAGCCGGAATGTGAACGCGGGGTATGGCTACACCTTC
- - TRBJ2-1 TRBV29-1 CSVEGVFPIHNEQFF TGCAGCGTTGAAGGAGTTTTCCCAATCCACAATGAGCAGTTCTTC
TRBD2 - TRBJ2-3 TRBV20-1 CSAAGGIAGDTDTQYF TGCAGTGCCGCAGGCGGGATAGCGGGAGACACAGATACGCAGTATTTT
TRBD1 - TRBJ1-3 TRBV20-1 CSARGRGTAGNTIYF TGCAGTGCTAGAGGACGCGGGACAGCTGGAAACACCATATATTTT
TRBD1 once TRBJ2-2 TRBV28 CASSLYTGQFSTVELFF TGTGCCAGCAGTTTATATACGGGACAGTTTAGCACCGTGGAGCTGTTTTTT
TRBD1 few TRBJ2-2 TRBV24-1 CATSDMGQGSTGELFF TGTGCCACCAGTGATATGGGACAGGGGAGCACCGGGGAGCTGTTTTTT
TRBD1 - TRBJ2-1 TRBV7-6 CASSLLGGASYNEQFF TGTGCCAGCAGCCTCCTAGGGGGCGCCTCCTACAATGAGCAGTTCTTC
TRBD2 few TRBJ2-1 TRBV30 CAWRGGVDEQFF TGTGCCTGGCGGGGGGGCGTAGATGAGCAGTTCTTC
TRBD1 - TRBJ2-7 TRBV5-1 CASSSRPDRGYEQYF TGCGCCAGCAGCTCCCGGCCGGACAGGGGCTACGAGCAGTACTTC
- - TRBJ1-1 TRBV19 CASSMKEEAFF TGTGCCAGTAGTATGAAGGAGGAAGCTTTCTTT
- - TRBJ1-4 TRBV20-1 CSANGDGTNEKLFF TGCAGTGCTAACGGGGACGGAACTAATGAAAAACTGTTTTTT
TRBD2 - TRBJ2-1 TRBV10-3 CAISLAGHNEQFF TGTGCCATCAGCCTAGCGGGCCACAATGAGCAGTTCTTC
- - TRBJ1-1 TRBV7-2 CASSLALGRAFF TGTGCCAGCAGCTTAGCTCTCGGTCGGGCTTTCTTT
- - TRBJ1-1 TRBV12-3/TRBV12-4 CASTGGGFEAFF TGTGCCAGCACGGGAGGGGGGTTTGAAGCTTTCTTT
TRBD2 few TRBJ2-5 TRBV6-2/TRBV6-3 CASSPYEGTSGGVETQYF TGTGCCAGCAGTCCGTACGAAGGGACTAGCGGGGGAGTCGAGACCCAGTACTTC
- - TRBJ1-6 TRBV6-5 CASSYRQVDSPLHF TGTGCCAGCAGTTACCGGCAGGTCGATTCACCCCTCCACTTT
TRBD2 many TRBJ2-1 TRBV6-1 CASSVSGGSYNEQFF TGTGCCAGCAGTGTTAGCGGGGGATCCTACAATGAGCAGTTCTTC
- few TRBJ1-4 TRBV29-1 CSVSSTNEKLFF TGCAGCGTCTCTTCAACTAATGAAAAACTGTTTTTT
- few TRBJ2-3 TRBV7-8 CASSLTHRGSDTQYF TGTGCCAGCAGCTTGACCCATCGAGGGTCAGATACGCAGTATTTT
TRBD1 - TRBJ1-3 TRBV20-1 CSAEDRVGNTIYF TGCAGTGCAGAAGACAGGGTTGGAAACACCATATATTTT
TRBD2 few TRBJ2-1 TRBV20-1 CSAAQRGLAGDNEQFF TGCAGTGCCGCGCAACGTGGACTAGCGGGAGACAATGAGCAGTTCTTC
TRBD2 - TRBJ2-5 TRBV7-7 CASSLAGGHWETQYF TGTGCTAGCAGCTTAGCGGGGGGACACTGGGAGACCCAGTACTTC
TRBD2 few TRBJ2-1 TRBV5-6 CASNLAGVSNEQFF TGTGCCAGCAACCTAGCGGGAGTAAGCAATGAGCAGTTCTTC
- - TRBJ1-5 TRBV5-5 CASSSGYSNQPQHF TGTGCCAGCAGCTCCGGTTATAGCAATCAGCCCCAGCATTTT
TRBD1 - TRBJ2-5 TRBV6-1 CASSGGQGNQETQYF TGTGCCAGCAGCGGGGGACAGGGCAACCAAGAGACCCAGTACTTC
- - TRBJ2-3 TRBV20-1 CSARADNPTQYF TGCAGTGCTAGAGCAGACAACCCTACGCAGTATTTT
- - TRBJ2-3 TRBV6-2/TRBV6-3 CASRRLALSTDTQYF TGTGCCAGCAGGCGCCTAGCGCTAAGCACAGATACGCAGTATTTT
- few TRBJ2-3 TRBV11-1 CASSLTVDHTDTQYF TGTGCCAGCAGCTTAACAGTGGACCACACAGATACGCAGTATTTT